The 7 T cell receptor beta chains listed next were all sequenced from one sample in a study of T cells in women clearing cervical HPV infection. Sequenced by immunoSEQ multiplex PCR; TCRdb stores in-frame clones only, minus some. The table for this sample gives more than 25,000 clones. Sequenced sample: blood buffy coat. Receptors originate from a woman between 18 and 70 years old with a cervical HPV16 infection that either progressed to CIN3+ or cleared (not recorded which).

Worth noting for this clone: The read comes to an end 3 residues before the CDR3 does, leaving the germline J gene to fill in the end. This chain uses TRBV5-4 with TRBJ2-5; D is uncertain. With 0 bases removed from V and 7 bases from J, the gap between germline ends came to 7 bases. The CDR3 has 12 residues. The germline gives CDR1 SGHNT, CDR2 YYREEE (reference sequence). CDR3 amino acids: CASSLATGTQYF. CDR3 DNA, as far as it was read: TGTGCCAGCAGCTTGGCCACGGGGACC.

To note about this clone: The missing CDR3 end, 3 residues past where the read stops, is filled in from the germline J gene. The chain has TRBV5-1 and TRBJ2-3, with D maybe TRBD2 (6 bases). Germline V lookup: CDR1 SGHRS, CDR2 YFSETQ. The CDR3 has 15 amino acids. Incomplete CDR3 DNA: TGCGCCAGCAGCAACGGGGGTTTAGCTAAAGAGACG. As protein: CASSNGGLAKET. The whole CDR3 region reads CASSNGGLAKETQYF.

For this clone: The read ends 3 residues shy of where the CDR3 ends; the end is completed using the germline J gene. The chain uses TRBV5-1 and TRBJ2-1, with TRBD2 matching 9 bases. The CDR3 has 14 residues. Germline lookup yields CDR1 SGHRS and CDR2 YFSETQ. V shed 9 bases and J 4 bases; nucleotides not matched to a gene: 8. The covered CDR3 bases are TGCGCCACCCACTTAGCGGGGGATTACAATGAG. Amino acid sequence: CATHLAGDYNE. The entire CDR3 sequence reads CATHLAGDYNEQFF.

Note on this clone: The read is 3 residues too short to cover the CDR3 end, so that end is filled in from the germline J gene. The chain uses TRBV6-2 or TRBV6-3 and TRBJ1-2; perhaps TRBD1 as D (6 bases). The CDR3 is made up of 17 amino acids. The V gene's germline CDR1 is MNHEY and CDR2 SVGEGT. The sequenced part of the CDR3 DNA is TGTGCCAGCAGTTACTCGCAGCGGGGGGGCTCGCCCTACGAC. It specifies CASSYSQRGGSPYD. The entire CDR3 is CASSYSQRGGSPYDYTF.

A note on this clone: The read halts 3 residues ahead of the CDR3 end, with the missing end drawn from the germline J gene. The gene calls are TRBV7-9 and TRBJ1-1; tentatively, D is TRBD1 (6 bases). CDR1 and CDR2 (germline): SEHNR, FQNEAQ (reference sequence). V was trimmed by 2 bases and J by 1 base, leaving 8 bases between them. The CDR3 sequence is 14 residues long. The CDR3 DNA, read in part, is TGTGCCAGCAGCTTAACAGGGACGAACACTGAA. Protein sequence: CASSLTGTNTE. The CDR3 in full is CASSLTGTNTEAFF. Complete variable domain (other parts from reference TRBV7-9 and TRBJ1-1): DTGVSQNPRHKITKRGQNVTFRCDPISEHNRLYWYRQTLGQGPEFLTYFQNEAQLEKSRLLSDRFSAERPKGSFSTLEIQRTEQGDSAMYLCASSLTGTNTEAFFGQGTRLTVV.

As for this clone: The read terminates 3 residues ahead of where the CDR3 ends, so the germline J gene completes it. The chain recombines TRBV20-1 with TRBJ2-7; a weak D match, TRBD1 (7 bases). Germline V gene data show CDR1 as DFQATT and CDR2 as SNEGSKA (reference sequence). CDR3 size: 14 residues. The V end was cut by 4 bases, the J end by 2 bases, with 15 bases between. The CDR3: CSAKGGTETYEQYF. The CDR3 bases that were read are TGCAGTGCTAAGGGCGGGACAGAGACCTACGAG.

The CDR3 loop is CASSPLLAGGPSSYNEQFF. Partial CDR3 DNA: TGTGCCAGCTCGCCGTTACTAGCGGGGGGCCCGAGCTCCTACAATGAG. The chain joins TRBV18 to TRBJ2-1, with 12 bases identical to TRBD2. The missing CDR3 end, 3 residues past where the read stops, is filled in from the germline J gene. In germline, CDR1 is KGHSH, CDR2 LQKENI. This CDR3 contains 19 residues. Trimming at V came to 6 bases and at J to 0 bases, leaving 12 bases not matched to a gene.